Listed below are T cell receptor beta chains from one sample, sequenced in a study of shared clonotypes between healthy human individuals. Assay: immunoSEQ multiplex PCR; the TCRdb copy retains only in-frame clones and omits some. Seen here are around 1.5 million clones, 95% to 99% observed once, and the top ten hold about 0.42%. The sequenced sample was naive CD4+ T cells sorted from blood. The receptor set was obtained from a man aged 30 to 45 in good health. Each CDR3 is given with its conserved first and last residue. D genes are given only for firm matches. Size values are once, few and many counts, or a class for expanded clones, and some rows have none.

NA | TRBJ1-5 | TRBV15 | NA | TGTGCCACCGGCCGGGACAATCAGCCCCAGCATTTT | CATGRDNQPQHF
TRBD2 | TRBJ2-1 | TRBV11-1 | NA | TGTGCCAGCAGCTCTGGAGCGGGAGTCGCGGATGAGCAGTTCTTC | CASSSGAGVADEQFF
NA | TRBJ2-5 | TRBV21-1 | NA | TGTGCCAGCAGCAAAGACAGCCCCCCTCAAGAAAATAAAGAGACCCAGTACTTC | CASSKDSPPQENKETQYF
TRBD1 | TRBJ2-2 | TRBV12-5 | once | TGTGCTAGTGGTTTGGTACACAGGGGGCTGAACACCGGGGAGCTGTTTTTT | CASGLVHRGLNTGELFF
NA | TRBJ1-3 | TRBV2 | NA | TGTGCCAGCAGTGCCGAGACAGGAGGAAACACCATATATTTT | CASSAETGGNTIYF
TRBD2 | TRBJ2-1 | TRBV10-1 | NA | TGCGCCAGCAGTGAAACGGGAGGGCCCTACAATGAGCAGTTCTTC | CASSETGGPYNEQFF
TRBD1 | TRBJ1-5 | TRBV6-5 | NA | TGTGCCAGCAGTGCTCCCGGACAGGGGGACCAGCATTTT | CASSAPGQGDQHF
TRBD2 | TRBJ2-1 | TRBV7-8 | NA | TGTGCCAGCACCGTTGGAGGACTAGCGGGAGCGGCGACGTACAATGAGCAGTTCTTC | CASTVGGLAGAATYNEQFF
NA | TRBJ2-2 | TRBV28 | NA | TGTGCCAGCAGTAGGGCGGGCTTTGGCACCGGGGAGCTGTTTTTT | CASSRAGFGTGELFF
TRBD1 | TRBJ1-5 | TRBV19 | NA | TGTGCCAGTAGTATAGGAGGGGGCAAGCAGCCCCAGCATTTT | CASSIGGGKQPQHF
NA | TRBJ1-2 | TRBV15 | NA | TGTGCCACCAGCATTCCCACGGTGGGAGGCTACACCTTC | CATSIPTVGGYTF
NA | TRBJ2-5 | TRBV5-8 | NA | TGTGCCAGCAGCTTGGGCCATCGGCCGGAGACCCAGTACTTC | CASSLGHRPETQYF
NA | TRBJ2-5 | TRBV7-7 | NA | TGTGCTAGCAGCTTAGATAGGTCCAACGGGGAGACCCAGTACTTC | CASSLDRSNGETQYF
TRBD2 | TRBJ2-7 | TRBV2 | NA | TGTGCCAGCAGGGTTCGGCGGGAGTTCTACGAGCAGTACTTC | CASRVRREFYEQYF
TRBD2 | TRBJ2-7 | TRBV9 | NA | TGTGCCAGTTCTAGGGGCGGGAGGACCGAGCAGTACTTC | CASSRGGRTEQYF
NA | TRBJ2-7 | TRBV4-3 | NA | TGCGCCAGCAGCCAAGACCCGACTGGCTCCTACGAGCAGTACTTC | CASSQDPTGSYEQYF
TRBD1 | TRBJ1-3 | TRBV15 | NA | TGTGCCACCAGCAGAGATTACGGGACAGGAACGCTCGGCTCTGGAAACACCATATATTTT | CATSRDYGTGTLGSGNTIYF
NA | TRBJ1-1 | TRBV2 | NA | TGTGCCAGCAGGCCACTCCAGGGGAAGAACACTGAAGCTTTCTTT | CASRPLQGKNTEAFF
NA | TRBJ2-3 | TRBV18 | NA | TGTGCCTCCCGTCGTGGAATAATGGCCACAGATACGCAGTATTTT | CASRRGIMATDTQYF
TRBD1 | TRBJ2-5 | TRBV7-9 | NA | TGTGCCAGCAGACAGGGGGAGACCCAGTACTTC | CASRQGETQYF
NA | TRBJ2-3 | TRBV6-4 | NA | TGTGCCAGCAGTGACGATCCACGGGGTAGCACAGATACGCAGTATTTT | CASSDDPRGSTDTQYF
TRBD2 | TRBJ2-2 | TRBV10-3 | NA | TGTGCCATCACGGCGGGCGGGAGCCCGGCGTGGGAGCTGTTTTTT | CAITAGGSPAWELFF
TRBD2 | TRBJ2-7 | TRBV11-2 | NA | TGTGCCAGCAGCTTAGGGTACCTAGCGGGAGACTCCTACGAGCAGTACTTC | CASSLGYLAGDSYEQYF
NA | TRBJ2-7 | TRBV6-6 | NA | TGTGCCAGCAGTTACTCCCCAGACTCCGAGTCCTACGAGCAGTACTTC | CASSYSPDSESYEQYF
TRBD2 | TRBJ2-3 | TRBV5-1 | NA | TGCGCCAGCAGGCCCCGGACTAGCGGGAGCACAGATACGCAGTATTTT | CASRPRTSGSTDTQYF
NA | TRBJ2-4 | TRBV29-1 | NA | TGCAGCGTTGTAGACAAAAACATTCAGTACTTC | CSVVDKNIQYF
NA | TRBJ1-2 | TRBV4-2 | NA | TGTGCCAGCAGCCACCGAATTCAGGCTAACTACGGCTACACCTTC | CASSHRIQANYGYTF
NA | TRBJ1-2 | TRBV10-1 | NA | TGCGCCAGCAGTGAGTCGCTAGGGCCAATGGGTGGCTACACCTTC | CASSESLGPMGGYTF
TRBD2 | TRBJ2-7 | TRBV6-5 | NA | TGTGCCAGCAGTTTAGCGGGTAGCTCCTACGAGCAGTACTTC | CASSLAGSSYEQYF
TRBD1 | TRBJ2-7 | TRBV30 | once | TGTGCCTGGGCACAGGGGGCCGAGCAGTACTTC | CAWAQGAEQYF
TRBD1 | TRBJ2-7 | TRBV27 | NA | TGTGCCAGCAGACAACCGGGACAGGTGTCTTCGCAGTACTTC | CASRQPGQVSSQYF
TRBD1 | TRBJ2-7 | TRBV5-5 | once | TGTGCCAGCAGCTTCGGACAGGGTCCGTACGAGCAGTACTTC | CASSFGQGPYEQYF
TRBD1 | TRBJ2-7 | TRBV19 | NA | TGTGCCAGTAGTATAGAGCACGGAACAGGGGTTCTTATTTACGAGCAGTACTTC | CASSIEHGTGVLIYEQYF
TRBD2 | TRBJ2-3 | TRBV29-1 | NA | TGCAGCGCCGGACTAGCCGCAGATACGCAGTATTTT | CSAGLAADTQYF
TRBD1 | TRBJ2-2 | TRBV9 | NA | TGTGCCAGCAGCGTAGCGGGGGCCAGGGGGCGGTCCGGGGAGCTGTTTTTT | CASSVAGARGRSGELFF
NA | TRBJ2-1 | TRBV9 | NA | TGTGCCAGCAGCGGAGACGTCTATAATGAGCAGTTCTTC | CASSGDVYNEQFF
NA | TRBJ2-3 | TRBV9 | once | TGTGCCAGCAGCGTAAGGGCTTTAGTAACAGATACGCAGTATTTT | CASSVRALVTDTQYF
TRBD1 | TRBJ1-1 | TRBV5-4 | NA | TGTGCCAGCAGCAAGACAGGGTTCACTGAAGCTTTCTTT | CASSKTGFTEAFF
TRBD2 | TRBJ2-2 | TRBV29-1 | NA | TGCAGCGTTGCGCATTTCGCGGGAGGGCCCTCCGGGGAGCTGTTTTTT | CSVAHFAGGPSGELFF
NA | TRBJ2-1 | TRBV7-9 | NA | TGTGCCAGCAGCTTAGCGCGAGGGGGAGTCTACAATGAGCAGTTCTTC | CASSLARGGVYNEQFF
TRBD2 | TRBJ2-7 | TRBV18 | NA | TGTGCCAGCTCACCATTCTCTAGCGGGCTCACCTACGAGCAGTACTTC | CASSPFSSGLTYEQYF
TRBD2 | TRBJ2-1 | TRBV6-5 | NA | TGTGCCAGCACCCTGCTAGCGGGAGGCGGTAATGAGCAGTTCTTC | CASTLLAGGGNEQFF
NA | TRBJ1-1 | TRBV5-1 | NA | TGCGCCAGCAGCTTGGGGGACTCTGTAAACACTGAAGCTTTCTTT | CASSLGDSVNTEAFF
TRBD2 | TRBJ2-1 | TRBV27 | NA | TGTGCCAGCAGTTTCGGCAGCGGGAGGTACAATGAGCAGTTCTTC | CASSFGSGRYNEQFF
TRBD1 | TRBJ2-5 | TRBV5-1 | NA | TGCGCCAGCAGCTCCCAGGGGGCGCTTTCTGAGACCCAGTACTTC | CASSSQGALSETQYF
TRBD1 | TRBJ2-3 | TRBV10-3 | NA | TGTGCCATCAGACCTGACAGGGACAGCACAGATACGCAGTATTTT | CAIRPDRDSTDTQYF
NA | TRBJ1-4 | TRBV7-9 | once | TGTGCCAGCAGCTTCCCCCCAACTAATGAAAAACTGTTTTTT | CASSFPPTNEKLFF
NA | TRBJ2-7 | TRBV29-1 | NA | TGCAGCGTCTCCGGGACCCGAGCCTACGAGCAGTACTTC | CSVSGTRAYEQYF
NA | TRBJ2-7 | TRBV2 | NA | TGTGCCAGCACCCGGGATGTATCCTACGAGCAGTACTTC | CASTRDVSYEQYF
NA | TRBJ2-3 | TRBV7-2 | NA | TGTGCCAGCATCCTCGGGCGCGCACCCCCAGACACAGATACGCAGTATTTT | CASILGRAPPDTDTQYF
TRBD2 | TRBJ2-7 | TRBV28 | NA | TGTGCCAGCAGGTCGGGACTAGCGGGACCAAACTTC | CASRSGLAGPNF
TRBD1 | TRBJ2-1 | TRBV13 | NA | TGTGCCAGCAGCTTAGGGCAGGGGGTGAATGAGCAGTTCTTC | CASSLGQGVNEQFF
NA | TRBJ2-3 | TRBV19 | NA | TGTGCCAGTAGTATAGTGGTGATGAGTGGGGAGCCTACGCAGTATTTT | CASSIVVMSGEPTQYF
TRBD2 | TRBJ2-1 | TRBV5-4 | NA | TGTGCCAGCAGCTTCGCTGCGGGAGGCACCCGAGATGAGCAGTTCTTC | CASSFAAGGTRDEQFF
NA | TRBJ2-1 | TRBV5-6 | NA | TGTGCCAGCAGCTTGTCCTCTGAGCAGTTCTTC | CASSLSSEQFF
NA | TRBJ1-5 | TRBV6-6 | NA | TGTGCCAGCAGCCTCGAGGGGGGGCGGCAGCCCCAGCATTTT | CASSLEGGRQPQHF
NA | TRBJ1-2 | TRBV28 | NA | TGTGCCAGCAGGATGGGACTGGATGGCTACACCTTC | CASRMGLDGYTF
NA | TRBJ2-7 | TRBV7-8 | NA | TGTGCCAGCAGCTTAGAAGGACCTCGCTCCTACGAGCAGTACTTC | CASSLEGPRSYEQYF
NA | TRBJ2-3 | TRBV5-1 | NA | TGCGCCAGCAGCTTGGCCCAACCAAAGACAGATACGCAGTATTTT | CASSLAQPKTDTQYF
NA | TRBJ1-1 | TRBV9 | once | TGTGCCAGCAGCGTACAAGGGGGCACTGAAGCTTTCTTT | CASSVQGGTEAFF